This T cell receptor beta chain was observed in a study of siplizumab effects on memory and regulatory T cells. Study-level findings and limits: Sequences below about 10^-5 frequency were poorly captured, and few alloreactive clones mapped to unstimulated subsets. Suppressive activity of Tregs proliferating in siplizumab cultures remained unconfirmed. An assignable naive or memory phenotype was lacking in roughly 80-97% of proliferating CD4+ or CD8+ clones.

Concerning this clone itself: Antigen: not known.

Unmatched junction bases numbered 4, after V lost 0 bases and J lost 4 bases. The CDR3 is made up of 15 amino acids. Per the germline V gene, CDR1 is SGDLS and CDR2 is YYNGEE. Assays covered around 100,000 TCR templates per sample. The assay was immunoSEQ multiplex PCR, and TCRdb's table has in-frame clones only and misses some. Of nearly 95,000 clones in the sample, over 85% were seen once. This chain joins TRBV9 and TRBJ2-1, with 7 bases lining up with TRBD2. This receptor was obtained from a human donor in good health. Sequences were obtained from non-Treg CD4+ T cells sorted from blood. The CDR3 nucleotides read TGTGCCAGCAGCGTAGCGGGGAGGGCGTACAATGAGCAGTTCTTC. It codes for CASSVAGRAYNEQFF.